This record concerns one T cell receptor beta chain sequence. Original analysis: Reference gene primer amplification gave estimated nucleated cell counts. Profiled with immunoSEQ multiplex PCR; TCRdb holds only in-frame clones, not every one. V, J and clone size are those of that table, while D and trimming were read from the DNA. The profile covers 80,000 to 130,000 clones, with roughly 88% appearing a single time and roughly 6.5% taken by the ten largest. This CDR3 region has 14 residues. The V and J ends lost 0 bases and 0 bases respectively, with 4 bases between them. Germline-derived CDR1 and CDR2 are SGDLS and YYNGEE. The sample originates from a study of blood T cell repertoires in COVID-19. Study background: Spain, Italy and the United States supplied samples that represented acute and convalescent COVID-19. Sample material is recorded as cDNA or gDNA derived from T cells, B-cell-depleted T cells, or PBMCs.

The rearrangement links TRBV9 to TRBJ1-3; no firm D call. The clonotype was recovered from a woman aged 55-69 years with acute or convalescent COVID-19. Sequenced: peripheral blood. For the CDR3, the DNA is TGTGCCAGCAGCGTAGGTAACTCTGGAAACACCATATATTTT. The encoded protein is CASSVGNSGNTIYF.